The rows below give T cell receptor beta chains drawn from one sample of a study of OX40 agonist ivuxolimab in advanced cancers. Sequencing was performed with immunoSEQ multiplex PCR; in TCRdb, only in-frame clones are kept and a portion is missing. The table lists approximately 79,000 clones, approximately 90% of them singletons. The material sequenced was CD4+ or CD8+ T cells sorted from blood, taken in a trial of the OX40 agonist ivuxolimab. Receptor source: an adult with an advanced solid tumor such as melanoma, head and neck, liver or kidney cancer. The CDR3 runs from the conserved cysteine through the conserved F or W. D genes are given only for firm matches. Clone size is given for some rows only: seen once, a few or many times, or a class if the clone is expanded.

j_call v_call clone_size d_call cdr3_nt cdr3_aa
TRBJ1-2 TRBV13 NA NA TGTGCCAGCAGCGCCCGAGGGAGTACGGGCCACACCTTC CASSARGSTGHTF
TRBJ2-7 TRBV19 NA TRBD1 TGTGCCAGTAGTTCAGGGACAGCCCTTAGCTCCTACGAGCAGTACTTC CASSSGTALSSYEQYF
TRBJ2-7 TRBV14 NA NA TGTGCCAGCAGCCCAAGGGGGGCTGGGGAGCAGTACTTC CASSPRGAGEQYF
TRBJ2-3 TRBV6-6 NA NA TGTGCCAGCAGCCCGGGACCCCCGTACCCAGATACGCAGTATTTT CASSPGPPYPDTQYF
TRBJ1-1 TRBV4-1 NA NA TGCGCCAGCAGCCAAGATTCAAATTCGTGGGCGAGTGAAGCTTTCTTT CASSQDSNSWASEAFF
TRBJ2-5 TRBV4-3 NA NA TGCGCCAGCAGCCAAGATTTGGGGTGGGAGACCCAGTACTTC CASSQDLGWETQYF
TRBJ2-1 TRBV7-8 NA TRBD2 TGTGCCAGCAGCTTGTCTAGCGGCAATGAGCAGTTCTTC CASSLSSGNEQFF
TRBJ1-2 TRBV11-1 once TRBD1 TGTGCCAGCAGCTCCGGGACAGGGCCATATGGCTACACCTTC CASSSGTGPYGYTF
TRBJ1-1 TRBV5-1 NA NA TGCGCCAGCAGCTTGGACAGTGCCGGCACTGAAGCTTTCTTT CASSLDSAGTEAFF
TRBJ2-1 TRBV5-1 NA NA TGCGCCAGCAGCGAGGACGATTACAATGAGCAGTTCTTC CASSEDDYNEQFF
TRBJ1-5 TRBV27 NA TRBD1 TGTGCCAGCAGTCCACAGGGGGTGGATCAGCCCCAGCATTTT CASSPQGVDQPQHF
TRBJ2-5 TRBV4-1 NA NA TGCGCCAGCAGCCAACAGGGAAACGGGAAGGAGACCCAGTACTTC CASSQQGNGKETQYF
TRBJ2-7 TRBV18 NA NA TGTGCCAGCGCGGGGGCTCCGTCCTACGAGCAGTACTTC CASAGAPSYEQYF
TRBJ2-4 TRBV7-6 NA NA TGTGCCAGCAGCTTAGGTCACAGCCAGCAGTACTTC CASSLGHSQQYF
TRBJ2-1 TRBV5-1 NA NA TGCGCCAGCTCGTGGGTGAGCTCCTACAATGAGCAGTTCTTC CASSWVSSYNEQFF
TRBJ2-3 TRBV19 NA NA TGTGCCAGTAGTATGGGTGGGGTTAGGCCAGATACGCAGTATTTT CASSMGGVRPDTQYF
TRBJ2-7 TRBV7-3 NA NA TGTGCCAGCAGCCCCAGGTCGGGCTACGAGCAGTACTTC CASSPRSGYEQYF
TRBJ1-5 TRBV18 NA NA TGTGCCAGCTCCCCGGGAAATCAGCCCCAGCATTTT CASSPGNQPQHF
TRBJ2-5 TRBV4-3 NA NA TGCGCCAGCAGCCAAGAGATACGAGAGACCCAGTACTTC CASSQEIRETQYF
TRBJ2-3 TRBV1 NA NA TGCACCAGCAGCCAGAAGGTCCGGGCTAGCGGGGATCCTAGCACAGATACGCAGTATTTT CTSSQKVRASGDPSTDTQYF
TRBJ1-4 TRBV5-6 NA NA TGTGCCAGCAGCCCCCCCCCAGGGGCAACTAATGAAAAACTGTTTTTT CASSPPPGATNEKLFF
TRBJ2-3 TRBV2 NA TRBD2 TGTGCCAGCAGTTCCGGACTAGCGGGGACAGATACGCAGTATTTT CASSSGLAGTDTQYF